A single sample gave rise to the 14 T cell receptor beta chains below, sequenced in a study of CD8+CD57+ T cells in acquired aplastic anemia. The template used for profiling TCR beta VDJ and CDR3 was genomic DNA. From the reads, TCRdb called clonotypes with MiXCR, one entry per CDR3 protein. The sample shows 250,000 to 350,000 distinct CDR3 sequences, around 60% of them seen only once. Material: sorted CD4+, CD8+, or CD8+CD57+ T cells (not recorded which) from PBMCs. These receptors originate from a human donor with severe aplastic anemia or a healthy control (not recorded which).

This clonotype showed up just once. The V call is TRBV30, the J call TRBJ2-3; D is uncertain. The CDR3 extends over 12 amino acids. Germline loops: CDR1 GTSNPN, CDR2 SVGIG (reference sequence). Trimming stripped 1 base from V and 0 bases from J, with 2 bases between. The CDR3 region is CAWSASTDTQYF. CDR3 coding DNA: TGTGCCTGGAGTGCCAGCACAGATACGCAGTATTTT.

As for this clonotype: This may be a read error, as it is one base from a much larger clone. The CDR3 is CASSQTGGVEQFF. In DNA, the CDR3 is TGTGCCAGCAGCCAAACTGGCGGGGTCGAGCAGTTCTTC. The chain uses TRBV9 and TRBJ2-1; D may be TRBD2 (6 bases). Germline loops: CDR1 SGDLS, CDR2 YYNGEE. Trimming pared 4 bases from V and 10 bases from J, leaving 15 bases between. The CDR3 spans 13 residues.

A remark on this clonotype: The junction does not match germline at one end; this may be a read error. This rearrangement joins TRBV15 to TRBJ2-2; D remains ambiguous. CDR3 length: 16 residues. Germline V gene data show CDR1 as LNHNV and CDR2 as YYDKDF (reference sequence). This chain's CDR3 is CATSRDPPPNTGELFF. The CDR3 DNA follows: TGTGCCACCAGTAGAGACCCCCCCCCCAACACCGGGGAGCTGTTTTTT.

The chain employs TRBV20-1 and TRBJ1-2, with D possibly being TRBD1 (6 bases). CDR3 length equals 15 residues. V was clipped by 0 bases and J by 4 bases, with 15 bases between them. Germline CDR1 and CDR2: DFQATT and SNEGSKA (reference sequence). The CDR3 sequence: CSARDLQSGVYGYTF. The CDR3 DNA is TGCAGTGCTAGAGATCTCCAGTCAGGGGTCTATGGCTACACCTTC.

This clonotype appeared many times. The chain has TRBV7-8 and TRBJ2-7; 8 nucleotides match TRBD2. The CDR3 contains 17 residues. Germline values: CDR1 SGHVS, CDR2 FQNEAQ. Trimming cost V 4 bases and J 9 bases; bases outside gene matches: 20. The CDR3 bases are TGTGCCAGCAGCTCCTTGGGGAGCGGGGGTCCCAACTGGGGGCAGTACTTC. Amino acid sequence: CASSSLGSGGPNWGQYF.

This clonotype was counted ten times or more. The CDR3 loop is CASSFGGVSTDTQYF. The CDR3 bases are TGCGCCAGCAGCTTTGGGGGGGTGAGCACAGATACGCAGTATTTT. The V call is TRBV5-1, the J call TRBJ2-3; 7 nucleotides line up with TRBD2. The junction had 3 bases not matched to a gene; V was cut back by 2 bases and J by 0 bases. The length of the CDR3 is 15 residues. Germline lookup yields CDR1 SGHRS and CDR2 YFSETQ. Complete variable domain (other parts from reference TRBV5-1 and TRBJ2-3): KAGVTQTPRYLIKTRGQQVTLSCSPISGHRSVSWYQQTPGQGLQFLFEYFSETQRNKGNFPGRFSGRQFSNSRSEMNVSTLELGDSALYLCASSFGGVSTDTQYFGPGTRLTVL.

In its sample, this clonotype was seen a few times. This chain uses TRBV10-3 with TRBJ2-5; 7 bases are shared with TRBD1. CDR3 length: 16 residues. Germline-derived CDR1 and CDR2 are ENHRY and SYGVKD. J gave up 1 base and V 0 bases, and 5 bases lay outside the gene matches. CDR3 nucleotide sequence: TGTGCCATCAGTGAGTCGGGAGCAGGGGGCCAAGAGACCCAGTACTTC. It specifies CAISESGAGGQETQYF.

This clonotype has just a few counts. The V call is TRBV20-1, the J call TRBJ2-5; D is perhaps TRBD1 or TRBD2 (6 bases each). V was trimmed by 3 bases and J by 5 bases, leaving 19 bases between them. The CDR3 runs 15 residues. CDR1 and CDR2 (germline): DFQATT, SNEGSKA (reference sequence). The CDR3 DNA reads TGCAGTGCTAGTCCCCGGGGGCGAAATTGGGAGACCCAGTACTTC. Translation gives CSASPRGRNWETQYF.

This clonotype showed up just a few times. The rearrangement links TRBV20-1 to TRBJ2-1, with 9 bases aligning to TRBD2. This CDR3 region has 15 residues. J was trimmed by 6 bases and V by 4 bases; bases with no gene match: 10. In germline, CDR1 is DFQATT, CDR2 SNEGSKA (reference sequence). The CDR3 sequence is CSATPLAGRGNEQFF. DNA for the CDR3: TGCAGTGCTACCCCGCTAGCGGGAAGGGGCAATGAGCAGTTCTTC.

The chain recombines TRBV2 with TRBJ2-3; D possibly corresponds to TRBD1 (6 bases). Looked up from germline, CDR1 is SNHLY and CDR2 is FYNNEI. This CDR3 is 14 amino acids long. V lost 10 bases and J lost 0, with 14 bases in between. The CDR3 loop is CATVTGSSTDTQYF. Written as DNA, the CDR3 is TGTGCCACCGTTACAGGGAGTAGCACAGATACGCAGTATTTT.

V usage is TRBV24-1 and J usage is TRBJ2-7; D may correspond to TRBD1 or TRBD2 (5 bases each). The J call is uncertain, as TRBJ2-5 better fits the DNA end. Germline CDR1 and CDR2: KGHDR and SFDVKD. The CDR3 loop spans 17 amino acids. DNA of the CDR3: TGTGCCACCAGTGGCGATCCCGGGACCGCCTTTGGTGAGACCCAGTACTTC. Translating gives CATSGDPGTAFGETQYF.

V gene TRBV19 combines with J gene TRBJ2-1; D perhaps matches TRBD2 (6 bases). Trimming left V 7 bases short and J 1 base short, with 8 bases between. Per the germline V gene, CDR1 is LNHDA and CDR2 is SQIVND (reference sequence). The CDR3 covers 13 residues. DNA for the CDR3: TGTGCCAGTACGGGACTTTCCTACAATGAGCAGTTCTTC. Its translation: CASTGLSYNEQFF.

This clonotype was detected a few times. This chain links TRBV7-8 with TRBJ2-7; a weak D match, TRBD1 (6 bases). This CDR3 has 15 amino acids. Trimming pared 4 bases from V and 0 bases from J, leaving 13 bases between. Per the germline V gene, CDR1 is SGHVS and CDR2 is FQNEAQ. The CDR3 protein is CASSYRDTLSYEQYF. Written as DNA, the CDR3 is TGTGCCAGCAGCTACCGGGACACACTCTCCTACGAGCAGTACTTC.

About this clonotype itself: Mismatch with germline at one junction end may stem from a read error. This chain joins TRBV2 and TRBJ1-2, with TRBD1 as a possible D gene (5 bases). This CDR3 has 14 amino acids. CDR1 is SNHLY, CDR2 FYNNEI, per germline. CDR3 amino acids: CTSSEAGRGYGYTF. CDR3 nucleotides: TGTACCAGCAGTGAAGCGGGTAGGGGCTATGGCTACACCTTC.